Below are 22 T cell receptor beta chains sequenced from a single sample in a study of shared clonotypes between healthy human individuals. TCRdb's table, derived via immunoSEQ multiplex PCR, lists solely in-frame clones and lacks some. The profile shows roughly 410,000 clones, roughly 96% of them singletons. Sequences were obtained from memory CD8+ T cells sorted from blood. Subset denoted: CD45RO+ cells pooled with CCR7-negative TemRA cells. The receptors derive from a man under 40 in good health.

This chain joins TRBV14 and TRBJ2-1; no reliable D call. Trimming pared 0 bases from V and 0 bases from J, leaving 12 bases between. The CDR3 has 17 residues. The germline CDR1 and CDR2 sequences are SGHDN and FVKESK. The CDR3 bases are TGTGCCAGCAGCCAAGATTGGACCAAGAGCTCCTACAATGAGCAGTTCTTC. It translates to CASSQDWTKSSYNEQFF.

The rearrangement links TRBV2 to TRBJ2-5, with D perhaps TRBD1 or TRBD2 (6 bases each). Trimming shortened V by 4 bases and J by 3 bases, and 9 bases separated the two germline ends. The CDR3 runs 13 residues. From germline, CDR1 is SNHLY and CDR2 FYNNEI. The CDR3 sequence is CASSGGAEETQYF. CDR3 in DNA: TGTGCCAGCAGTGGGGGGGCAGAAGAGACCCAGTACTTC.

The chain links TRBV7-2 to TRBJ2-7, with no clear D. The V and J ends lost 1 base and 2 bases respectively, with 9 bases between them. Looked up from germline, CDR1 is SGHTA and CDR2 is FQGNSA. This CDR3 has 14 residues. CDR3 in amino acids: CASSLVANPYEQYF. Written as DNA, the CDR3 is TGTGCCAGCAGCTTAGTGGCCAACCCCTACGAGCAGTACTTC.

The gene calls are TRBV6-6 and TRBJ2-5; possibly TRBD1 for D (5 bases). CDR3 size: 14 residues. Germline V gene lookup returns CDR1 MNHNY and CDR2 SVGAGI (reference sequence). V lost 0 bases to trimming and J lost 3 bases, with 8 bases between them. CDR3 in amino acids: CASSYSQGKETQYF. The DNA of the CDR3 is TGTGCCAGCAGTTACTCCCAGGGAAAAGAGACCCAGTACTTC.

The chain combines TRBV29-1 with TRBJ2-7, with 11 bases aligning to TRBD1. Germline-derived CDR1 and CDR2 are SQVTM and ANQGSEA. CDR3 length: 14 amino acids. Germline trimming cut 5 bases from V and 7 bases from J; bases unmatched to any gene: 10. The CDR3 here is CSVTPGQGVLEQYF. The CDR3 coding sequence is TGCAGCGTTACCCCGGGACAGGGGGTCTTGGAGCAGTACTTC.

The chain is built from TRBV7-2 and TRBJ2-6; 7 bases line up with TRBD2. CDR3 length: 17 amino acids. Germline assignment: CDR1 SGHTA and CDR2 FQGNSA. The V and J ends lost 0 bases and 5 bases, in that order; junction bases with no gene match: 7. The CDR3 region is CASSLALGLPRANVLTF. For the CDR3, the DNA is TGTGCCAGCAGCTTAGCGCTGGGACTACCAAGGGCCAACGTCCTGACTTTC.

This CDR3 is CASSLMTDYATNEKLFF. The CDR3 DNA sequence: TGTGCCAGCAGCTTGATGACAGATTACGCAACTAATGAAAAACTGTTTTTT. V and J are TRBV5-6 and TRBJ1-4, with D maybe TRBD1 (5 bases). The CDR3 is 17 residues long. The V end lost 1 base, the J end lost 0 bases, and 13 bases lay between the germline ends. Germline CDR1 and CDR2: SGHDT and YYEEEE.

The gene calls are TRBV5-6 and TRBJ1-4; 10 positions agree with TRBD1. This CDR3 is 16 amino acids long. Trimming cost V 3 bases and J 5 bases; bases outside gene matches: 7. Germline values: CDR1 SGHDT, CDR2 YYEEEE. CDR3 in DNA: TGTGCCAGCAGCTCGACCCCGGGACAGGGGAATGAAAAACTGTTTTTT. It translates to CASSSTPGQGNEKLFF.

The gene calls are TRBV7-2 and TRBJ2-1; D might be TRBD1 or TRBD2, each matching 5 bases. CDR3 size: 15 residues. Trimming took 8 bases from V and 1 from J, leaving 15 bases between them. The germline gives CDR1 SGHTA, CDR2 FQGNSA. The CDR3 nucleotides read TGTGCCAGCGCAACGGGGCTTCCTTCCTACAATGAGCAGTTCTTC. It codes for CASATGLPSYNEQFF.

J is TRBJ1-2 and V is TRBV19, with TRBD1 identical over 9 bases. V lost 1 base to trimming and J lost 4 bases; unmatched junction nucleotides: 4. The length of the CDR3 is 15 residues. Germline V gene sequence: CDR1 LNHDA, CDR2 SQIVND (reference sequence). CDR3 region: CASSIGVTGGYGYTF. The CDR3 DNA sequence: TGTGCCAGTAGTATAGGGGTGACAGGGGGCTATGGCTACACCTTC. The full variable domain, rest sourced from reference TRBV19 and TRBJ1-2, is DGGITQSPKYLFRKEGQNVTLSCEQNLNHDAMYWYRQDPGQGLRLIYYSQIVNDFQKGDIAEGYSVSREKKESFPLTVTSAQKNPTAFYLCASSIGVTGGYGYTFGSGTRLTVV.

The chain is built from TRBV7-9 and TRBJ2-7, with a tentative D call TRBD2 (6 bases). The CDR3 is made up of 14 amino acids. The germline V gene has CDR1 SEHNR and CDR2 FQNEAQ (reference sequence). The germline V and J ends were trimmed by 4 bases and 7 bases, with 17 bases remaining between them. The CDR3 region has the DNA TGTGCCAGCAGCTCCACTAGCACTTCCGATGAGCAGTACTTC. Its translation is CASSSTSTSDEQYF.

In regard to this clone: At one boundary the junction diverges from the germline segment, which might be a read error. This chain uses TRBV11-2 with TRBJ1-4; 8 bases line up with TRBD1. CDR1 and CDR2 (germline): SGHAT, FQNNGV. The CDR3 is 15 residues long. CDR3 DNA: TGTGCCAGCAGCTTAGCCGACAGGGGCAATGGAAAACTGTTTTTT. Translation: CASSLADRGNGKLFF.

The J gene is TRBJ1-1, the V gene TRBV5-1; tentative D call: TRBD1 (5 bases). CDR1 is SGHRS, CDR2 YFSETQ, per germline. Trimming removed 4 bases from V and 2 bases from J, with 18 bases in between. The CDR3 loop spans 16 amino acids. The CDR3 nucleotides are TGCGCCAGCAGCGCCCGGGACCGTCGAATAAACACTGAAGCTTTCTTT. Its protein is CASSARDRRINTEAFF.

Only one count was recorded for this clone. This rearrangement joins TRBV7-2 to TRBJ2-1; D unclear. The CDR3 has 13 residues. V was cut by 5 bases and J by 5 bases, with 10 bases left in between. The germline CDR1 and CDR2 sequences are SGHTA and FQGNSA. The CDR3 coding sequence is TGTGCCAGCAGCCCATACCTTAACAATGAGCAGTTCTTC. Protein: CASSPYLNNEQFF.

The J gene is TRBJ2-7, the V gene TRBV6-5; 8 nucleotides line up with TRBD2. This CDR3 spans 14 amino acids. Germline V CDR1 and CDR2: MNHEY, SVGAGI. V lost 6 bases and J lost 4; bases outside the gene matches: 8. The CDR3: CASRDGAGAYEQYF. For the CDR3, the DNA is TGTGCCAGCAGGGACGGAGCGGGAGCGTACGAGCAGTACTTC.

CDR3 coding DNA: TGTGCCAGCAGTGGGACTAAGTACGAGCAGTACTTC. Residues: CASSGTKYEQYF. The chain carries TRBV6-5 and TRBJ2-7; 7 bases match TRBD2. CDR1 and CDR2 (germline): MNHEY, SVGAGI. J was trimmed by 4 bases and V by 5 bases; bases with no gene match: 2. The CDR3 covers 12 residues.

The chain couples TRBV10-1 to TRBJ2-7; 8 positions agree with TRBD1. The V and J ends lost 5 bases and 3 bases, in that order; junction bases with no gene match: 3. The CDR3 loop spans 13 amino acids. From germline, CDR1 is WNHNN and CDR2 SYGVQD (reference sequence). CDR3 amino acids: CASSRTGLYEQYF. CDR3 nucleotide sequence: TGCGCCAGCAGTCGGACAGGGCTCTACGAGCAGTACTTC.

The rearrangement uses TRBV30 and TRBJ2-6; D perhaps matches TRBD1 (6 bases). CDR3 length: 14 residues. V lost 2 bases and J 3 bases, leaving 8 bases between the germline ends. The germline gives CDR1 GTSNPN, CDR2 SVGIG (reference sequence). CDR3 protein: CAWSNRVGANVLTF. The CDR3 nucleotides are TGTGCCTGGAGTAACAGGGTTGGGGCCAACGTCCTGACTTTC.

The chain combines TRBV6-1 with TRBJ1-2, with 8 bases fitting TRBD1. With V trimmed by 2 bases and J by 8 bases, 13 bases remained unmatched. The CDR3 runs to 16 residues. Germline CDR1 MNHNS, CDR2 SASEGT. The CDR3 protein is CASSEIADRELFGYTF. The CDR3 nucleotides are TGTGCCAGCAGTGAAATCGCGGACAGGGAATTGTTCGGCTACACCTTC.

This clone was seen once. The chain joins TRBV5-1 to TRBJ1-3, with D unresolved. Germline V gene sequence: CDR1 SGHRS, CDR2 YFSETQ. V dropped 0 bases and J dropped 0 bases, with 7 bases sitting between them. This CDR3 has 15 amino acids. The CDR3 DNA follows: TGCGCCAGCAGCTTGGACTTGGACTCTGGAAACACCATATATTTT. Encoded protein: CASSLDLDSGNTIYF.

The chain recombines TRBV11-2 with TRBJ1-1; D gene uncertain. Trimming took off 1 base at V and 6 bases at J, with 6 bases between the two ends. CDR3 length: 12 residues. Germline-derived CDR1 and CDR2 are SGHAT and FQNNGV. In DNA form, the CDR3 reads TGTGCCAGCAGCTTAGTGGGATCTGAAGCTTTCTTT. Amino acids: CASSLVGSEAFF.

This CDR3 reads CASSGNRDPDTQYF. CDR3 in DNA: TGTGCCAGCAGCGGAAACCGGGACCCAGATACGCAGTATTTT. The V call is TRBV13, the J call TRBJ2-3; possibly TRBD1 or TRBD2 for D (5 bases each). CDR1 PRHDT and CDR2 FYEKMQ come from the germline V gene (reference sequence). V dropped 5 bases and J dropped 4 bases, with 13 bases sitting between them. The CDR3 totals 14 residues.